The 20 T cell receptor beta chains in this list originate from one sample, sequenced in a study of blood T cell repertoires in COVID-19. The table came from immunoSEQ multiplex PCR; TCRdb's copy has only in-frame clones and leaves some out. Among 180,000 or so clones listed, roughly 82% were seen once. Sequencing was carried out using PBMCs or T cells enriched from blood (not recorded which). The receptors here all came from a man over 45 who had recovered from COVID-19.

V usage is TRBV30 and J usage is TRBJ1-2, with a possible D match to TRBD1 (5 bases). The germline gives CDR1 GTSNPN, CDR2 SVGIG (reference sequence). This CDR3 has 15 residues. V was clipped by 5 bases and J by 5 bases, with 21 bases between them. The CDR3 here is CAWGLSRANHYGYTF. The CDR3 DNA sequence: TGTGCCTGGGGACTTTCCAGGGCGAATCATTATGGCTACACCTTC.

The chain couples TRBV5-1 to TRBJ1-1; D is unresolved. V gave up 0 bases and J gave up 0 bases, with 9 bases separating them. Germline loops: CDR1 SGHRS, CDR2 YFSETQ. This CDR3 comprises 15 residues. In DNA, the CDR3 is TGCGCCAGCAGCTTGGATAGCTCATTGAACACTGAAGCTTTCTTT. Translating gives CASSLDSSLNTEAFF.

The rearrangement uses TRBV5-1 and TRBJ2-1; TRBD2 agrees at 10 bases. The CDR3 consists of 15 residues. Germline lookup yields CDR1 SGHRS and CDR2 YFSETQ. J gave up 5 bases and V 0 bases, and 2 bases lay outside the gene matches. CDR3 amino acids: CASSLVGTSDNEQFF. CDR3 DNA: TGCGCCAGCAGCTTGGTCGGGACTAGCGACAATGAGCAGTTCTTC.

This rearrangement joins TRBV2 to TRBJ1-4; 7 positions match TRBD1. CDR1 and CDR2 (germline): SNHLY, FYNNEI. The CDR3 spans 13 residues. J gave up 8 bases and V 8 bases, and 8 bases lay outside the gene matches. The chain's CDR3 is CASRRGKGEKLFF. CDR3 nucleotides: TGTGCCAGCCGCAGGGGGAAGGGCGAAAAACTGTTTTTT.

This chain links TRBV10-3 with TRBJ1-4, with 11 bases that match TRBD1. CDR3 size: 14 residues. V dropped 6 bases and J dropped 6; count of bases not matched to a gene: 3. CDR1 ENHRY and CDR2 SYGVKD come from the germline V gene. The CDR3 nucleotides are TGTGCCATCAGCCCGGGACAGGGGGATGAAAAACTGTTTTTT. It codes for CAISPGQGDEKLFF.

V usage is TRBV7-9 and J usage is TRBJ2-7; D might be TRBD1 (5 bases). This CDR3 is built from 13 residues. Germline lookup yields CDR1 SEHNR and CDR2 FQNEAQ (reference sequence). The V end was cut by 5 bases, the J end by 2 bases, with 10 bases between. The CDR3 region is CASSPKGPYEQYF. The CDR3 DNA sequence: TGTGCCAGCAGCCCAAAGGGGCCCTACGAGCAGTACTTC.

The gene calls are TRBV5-8 and TRBJ1-2, with D possibly matching TRBD1 (6 bases). In germline, CDR1 is SGHTS, CDR2 YDEGEE. Trimming stripped 4 bases from V and 2 bases from J, with 15 bases between. CDR3 size: 15 residues. This CDR3 is CASSRLRGANYGYTF. In nucleotides, the CDR3 is TGTGCCAGCAGCCGCCTCCGGGGGGCGAACTATGGCTACACCTTC.

The chain uses TRBV5-1 and TRBJ2-5; D is perhaps TRBD2 (5 bases). CDR3 size: 14 residues. The germline V and J ends were trimmed by 1 base and 1 base, with 8 bases remaining between them. Germline CDR1 reads SGHRS; CDR2 reads YFSETQ. The CDR3 here is CASSLIAGQETQYF. In nucleotides, the CDR3 is TGCGCCAGCAGCTTGATTGCGGGCCAAGAGACCCAGTACTTC.

This chain connects TRBV28 to TRBJ2-1, with TRBD1 as a possible D gene (5 bases). V was pared by 3 bases and J by 8 bases, with 14 bases between. Looked up from germline, CDR1 is MDHEN and CDR2 is SYDVKM. The CDR3 length is 14 residues. CDR3 in amino acids: CASSLGGKGYEQFF. For the CDR3, the DNA is TGTGCCAGCAGTTTGGGTGGTAAGGGGTATGAGCAGTTCTTC.

This rearrangement joins TRBV3-1 (or the pseudogene TRBV3-2) to TRBJ2-5; D might be TRBD2 (5 bases). V was shortened by 4 bases and J by 1 base, with 19 bases between the two germline ends. This CDR3 has 17 residues. Germline CDR1 LGHDT, CDR2 YNNKEL (reference sequence). The CDR3 protein is CASSLTGSAKRQETQYF. CDR3 sequence (DNA): TGTGCCAGCAGCCTCACGGGGTCAGCAAAACGCCAAGAGACCCAGTACTTC.

The rearrangement links TRBV2 to TRBJ1-2, with 7 bases lining up with TRBD1. The CDR3 loop spans 14 amino acids. In germline, CDR1 is SNHLY, CDR2 FYNNEI. J lost 2 bases, V lost 2 bases, and 2 bases had no gene match. CDR3 nucleotides: TGTGCCAGCAGTGAAAGGGACAGCAACTATGGCTACACCTTC. This encodes CASSERDSNYGYTF.

This clone was recorded many times. The gene calls are TRBV5-1 and TRBJ1-4, with a possible D match to TRBD1 (6 bases). The CDR3 loop spans 15 amino acids. Germline V gives CDR1 SGHRS, CDR2 YFSETQ. Trimming left V 1 base short and J 11 bases short, with 18 bases between. The CDR3 is CASSLTDSPGEKLFF. The CDR3 bases are TGCGCCAGCAGCTTGACGGACAGCCCCGGGGAGAAACTGTTTTTT.

A note on this clone: This sample includes further DNA sequences coding for the same CDR3. The V and J genes are TRBV11-3 and TRBJ1-3, with 8 bases aligning to TRBD1. There are 15 residues in the CDR3. Germline V gives CDR1 SGHNT, CDR2 YENEEA. V shed 5 bases, J shed 2 bases, and the junction held 5 bases outside the gene matches. The CDR3: CASSPGQGPGNTIYF. The CDR3 DNA reads TGTGCCAGCAGCCCCGGACAGGGACCTGGAAACACCATATATTTT.

In this sample, this clone turned up a few times. J is TRBJ2-3 and V is TRBV3-1 (or the pseudogene TRBV3-2); tentative D call: TRBD2 (6 bases). Per the germline V gene, CDR1 is LGHDT and CDR2 is YNNKEL (reference sequence). V was shortened by 3 bases and J by 8 bases, with 9 bases between the two germline ends. This CDR3 has 12 residues. CDR3: CASSQMGGTQYF. DNA of the CDR3: TGTGCCAGCAGCCAGATGGGGGGTACGCAGTATTTT.

V gene TRBV6-5 combines with J gene TRBJ2-3; TRBD1 matches 8 bases. The germline gives CDR1 MNHEY, CDR2 SVGAGI. V shed 6 bases and J 4 bases; nucleotides not matched to a gene: 6. The CDR3 runs 14 residues. Here the CDR3 DNA reads TGTGCCAGCAGCCTTCGGACAGGGTCAGATACGCAGTATTTT. Translation: CASSLRTGSDTQYF.

This clone was observed once. The V call is TRBV19, the J call TRBJ2-3; 8 bases map to TRBD2. V shed 5 bases, J shed 3 bases, and the junction held 4 bases outside the gene matches. CDR1 and CDR2 from the germline V gene are LNHDA and SQIVND (reference sequence). The CDR3 is made up of 14 amino acids. This CDR3 reads CASSSGLATDTQYF. The DNA of the CDR3 is TGTGCCAGTAGTTCAGGACTAGCTACAGATACGCAGTATTTT. The full variable domain, in which reference TRBV19 and TRBJ2-3 provide the parts outside the CDR3, is DGGITQSPKYLFRKEGQNVTLSCEQNLNHDAMYWYRQDPGQGLRLIYYSQIVNDFQKGDIAEGYSVSREKKESFPLTVTSAQKNPTAFYLCASSSGLATDTQYFGPGTRLTVL.

The count of this clone is one. The V and J genes are TRBV5-1 and TRBJ2-5; 10 positions match TRBD1. Germline CDR1 and CDR2: SGHRS and YFSETQ. The CDR3 sequence is 16 residues long. The ends lost 5 bases at V and 1 base at J; junction bases unmatched: 8. This CDR3 is CASRFPGTGAQETQYF. The CDR3 coding sequence is TGCGCCAGCAGGTTTCCCGGGACAGGGGCCCAAGAGACCCAGTACTTC.

This clone was counted only a few times. The chain has TRBV12-3 or TRBV12-4 and TRBJ2-7; the D gene is possibly TRBD1 (5 bases). The CDR3 sequence is 13 residues long. With 5 bases removed from V and 2 bases from J, the gap between germline ends came to 10 bases. The CDR3 DNA is TGTGCCAGCAGTCGAGGACAACCCTACGAGCAGTACTTC. It specifies CASSRGQPYEQYF.

The chain combines TRBV7-2 with TRBJ2-3, with 8 positions matching TRBD2. J lost 7 bases, V lost 5 bases, and 17 bases had no gene match. This CDR3 comprises 17 residues. Per the germline V gene, CDR1 is SGHTA and CDR2 is FQGNSA. CDR3 residues: CASSPRGSGNRDYTQYF. The CDR3 bases are TGTGCCAGCAGCCCCCGGGGTAGCGGGAACCGCGATTATACGCAGTATTTT.

In this sample, this clone turned up once. The V and J genes are TRBV18 and TRBJ1-4, with 10 bases matching TRBD1. The CDR3 is 15 amino acids. V lost 5 bases to trimming and J lost 8 bases; unmatched junction nucleotides: 8. In germline, CDR1 is KGHSH, CDR2 LQKENI. The CDR3 DNA is TGTGCCAGCTCAGCTGGGACAGGGGTGGTCGAAAAACTGTTTTTT. The encoded protein is CASSAGTGVVEKLFF.